This section outlines one T cell receptor (beta chain) sequence together with its context. This CDR3 spans 17 amino acids. Germline values: CDR1 SGHVS, CDR2 FQNEAQ. The V segment lost 5 bases and the J segment 3 bases; nucleotides outside the gene matches: 13. The source of the sample is a study of blood T cell repertoires in COVID-19. Produced via immunoSEQ multiplex PCR; TCRdb's table is partial and in-frame only. This table has 220,000 or so clones, roughly 80% appearing once. This sequence originates from a woman in her thirties or forties with acute COVID-19. The gene calls are TRBV7-8 and TRBJ2-5; TRBD2 matches 9 bases. The specimen was PBMCs or T cells enriched from blood (not recorded which). In DNA form, the CDR3 reads TGTGCCAGCAGCCCCCGAGGACTAGCGATGAGGGAAGAGACCCAGTACTTC. This gives the protein CASSPRGLAMREETQYF.